What follows are 32 T cell receptor beta chains derived from one specimen sequenced in a study of early T cells in non-severe SARS-CoV-2 infection. TCRdb analysed the 5' RACE reads with MiXCR anew, one entry per CDR3 protein. The sample contains 25,000 to 35,000 distinct CDR3 sequences, about 5% of which appear only once. The source material was whole blood, sampled at baseline. The receptors shown here come from an adult who was a healthcare worker with PCR-confirmed SARS-CoV-2 infection or an uninfected control (not recorded which).

This clonotype was seen repeatedly, ten times or more. This chain uses TRBV14 with TRBJ2-7; D is undetermined. This CDR3 contains 14 residues. CDR1 is SGHDN and CDR2 is FVKESK in the germline V gene. Trimming removed 5 bases at V and 7 bases at J, with 18 bases between. CDR3 sequence reads: CASSFSTLSWEQYF. The CDR3 DNA follows: TGTGCCAGCAGCTTTTCGACCTTAAGTTGGGAGCAGTACTTC.

This clonotype was found many times. This chain joins TRBV6-2 or TRBV6-3 and TRBJ1-5; tentatively, D is TRBD1 (5 bases). CDR1 is MNHEY and CDR2 is SVGEGT in the germline V gene. V was pared by 8 bases and J by 6 bases, with 14 bases between. The CDR3 length is 13 residues. CDR3 in DNA: TGTGCCAGCGACAGACAGAGAAGTCAGCCCCAGCATTTT. Translated, it gives CASDRQRSQPQHF.

At least ten counts were recorded for this clonotype. The DNA for the CDR3 is TGTGCCAGCAGTTTTTACGGGAGGAGCTCCTACGAGCAGTACTTC. Translated: CASSFYGRSSYEQYF. The chain has TRBV12-3 or TRBV12-4 and TRBJ2-7, with 7 nucleotides matching TRBD2. The CDR3 is made up of 15 amino acids. With 3 bases clipped from V and 0 bases from J, the junction kept 5 bases outside the gene matches.

This clonotype was seen a few times. The genes are TRBV5-1 and TRBJ2-6, with a weak D call TRBD2 (5 bases). Trimming cost V 5 bases and J 0 bases, with 12 bases left between them. The germline gives CDR1 SGHRS, CDR2 YFSETQ. This CDR3 has 16 residues. CDR3 coding DNA: TGCGCCAGCAGGCAGGACTCGAGCTCTGGGGCCAACGTCCTGACTTTC. This encodes CASRQDSSSGANVLTF.

This clonotype has more than one count but fewer than ten. The rearrangement uses TRBV27 and TRBJ2-7, with D possibly being TRBD1 or TRBD2 (6 bases each). This CDR3 region has 13 residues. V lost 10 bases to trimming and J lost 5 bases, with 18 bases between them. Germline V gene data show CDR1 as MNHEY and CDR2 as SMNVEV (reference sequence). This CDR3 is CATRGGGQHEQYF. CDR3 bases: TGTGCCACCCGAGGAGGGGGTCAGCACGAGCAGTACTTC.

This clonotype was observed a few times. The chain is built from TRBV19 and TRBJ2-3; 11 bases line up with TRBD2. Trimming took 1 base from V and 1 from J; bases not matched to a gene: 7. The germline V gene has CDR1 LNHDA and CDR2 SQIVND (reference sequence). The CDR3 has 18 amino acids. The CDR3 region has the DNA TGTGCCAGTAGTATAGTAACTAGCGGGAGTTGGGGCACAGATACGCAGTATTTT. This gives the protein CASSIVTSGSWGTDTQYF. Supplemented by reference TRBV19 and TRBJ2-3, the full variable domain reads DGGITQSPKYLFRKEGQNVTLSCEQNLNHDAMYWYRQDPGQGLRLIYYSQIVNDFQKGDIAEGYSVSREKKESFPLTVTSAQKNPTAFYLCASSIVTSGSWGTDTQYFGPGTRLTVL.

This clonotype was counted many times. The chain joins TRBV5-6 to TRBJ1-1; D unclear. From germline, CDR1 is SGHDT and CDR2 YYEEEE. The CDR3 extends over 15 amino acids. V was pared by 4 bases and J by 2 bases, with 15 bases between. The CDR3 sequence is CASSPRASSNTEAFF. The CDR3 nucleotides read TGTGCCAGCAGCCCCCGAGCGAGTTCCAACACTGAAGCTTTCTTT.

This clonotype is medium-sized (0.01 to 0.1%) in the sample. V gene TRBV20-1 combines with J gene TRBJ2-1; TRBD2 matches at 12 bases. CDR1 DFQATT and CDR2 SNEGSKA come from the germline V gene (reference sequence). CDR3 length equals 14 residues. The ends lost 4 bases at V and 8 bases at J; junction bases unmatched: 6. The CDR3 sequence: CSAKGLAGPHEQFF. DNA of the CDR3: TGCAGTGCTAAGGGACTAGCGGGTCCTCATGAGCAGTTCTTC.

The table lists this clonotype with a few counts. J is TRBJ2-1 and V is TRBV20-1, with 8 bases aligning to TRBD1. V was pared by 3 bases and J by 4 bases, with 2 bases of the junction left unmatched. Germline V gene sequence: CDR1 DFQATT, CDR2 SNEGSKA (reference sequence). This CDR3 spans 13 amino acids. The CDR3 is CSARRDRYNEQFF. CDR3 DNA: TGCAGTGCTAGGAGGGACAGGTACAATGAGCAGTTCTTC.

In this sample, this clonotype turned up many times. The CDR3 nucleotides are TGTGCCAGCAGTTTAGGGCGGGGGCCCACTCATGAGCAGTTCTTC. Translation gives CASSLGRGPTHEQFF. The V call is TRBV12-3 or TRBV12-4, the J call TRBJ2-1; tentative D call: TRBD2 (7 bases). There are 15 residues in the CDR3. Trimming took 1 base from V and 8 from J, leaving 15 bases between them.

This clonotype was detected many times. The chain uses TRBV18 and TRBJ2-7, with 11 bases identical to TRBD2. J gave up 3 bases and V 3 bases, and 1 base lay outside the gene matches. Germline CDR1 reads KGHSH; CDR2 reads LQKENI. The CDR3 length is 14 residues. CDR3 sequence reads: CASSPGTSGYEQYF. The CDR3 DNA reads TGTGCCAGCTCACCCGGGACTAGCGGCTACGAGCAGTACTTC.

In this sample, this clonotype turned up many times. This chain joins TRBV7-3 and TRBJ2-1; D is unresolved. Germline lookup yields CDR1 SGHTA and CDR2 FQGTGA. The CDR3 has 17 amino acids. V shed 1 base and J shed 3 bases, with 16 bases lying between them. The CDR3 spells CASSLRTPGPYYNEQFF. The CDR3 coding sequence is TGTGCCAGCAGCTTAAGAACCCCCGGGCCATACTACAATGAGCAGTTCTTC. Full variable domain (rest looked up from reference TRBV7-3 and TRBJ2-1): GAGVSQTPSNKVTEKGKYVELRCDPISGHTALYWYRQSLGQGPEFLIYFQGTGAADDSGLPNDRFFAVRPEGSVSTLKIQRTERGDSAVYLCASSLRTPGPYYNEQFFGPGTRLTVL.

The rearrangement links TRBV30 to TRBJ2-3; 7 nucleotides agree with TRBD2. The CDR3 is 15 residues long. The germline V gene encodes CDR1 GTSNPN and CDR2 SVGIG (reference sequence). The V and J ends lost 2 bases and 2 bases, in that order; junction bases with no gene match: 7. CDR3 DNA sequence: TGTGCCTGGAGTACAACGGGAGGTTACACAGATACGCAGTATTTT. It encodes CAWSTTGGYTDTQYF.

Ten or more counts support this clonotype. V gene TRBV9 combines with J gene TRBJ2-3; TRBD2 matches 8 bases. The germline CDR1 and CDR2 sequences are SGDLS and YYNGEE. The CDR3 totals 17 residues. V trimming: 0 bases; J trimming: 0 bases; junction bases outside the gene matches: 6. CDR3 loop: CASSVERGFSSTDTQYF. CDR3 in DNA: TGTGCCAGCAGCGTAGAGCGGGGGTTTTCTAGCACAGATACGCAGTATTTT.

This clonotype was counted ten times or more. This rearrangement joins TRBV12-3 or TRBV12-4 to TRBJ1-2; no firm D call. The V and J ends lost 8 bases and 1 base respectively, with 11 bases between them. The CDR3 spans 13 residues. CDR3 nucleotides: TGTGCCAGCGGCGGCGGAGATAACTATGGCTACACCTTC. Translation gives CASGGGDNYGYTF.

A word on this clonotype: This may arise from a read error, as a much more abundant clone is one base away. The CDR3 does not end in the conserved phenylalanine or tryptophan, so this is likely a read error. The chain employs TRBV5-1 and TRBJ2-3, with D hard to call. Trimming left V 0 bases short and J 1 base short, with 3 bases between. The CDR3 loop spans 13 amino acids. The germline V gene encodes CDR1 SGHRS and CDR2 YFSETQ. DNA for the CDR3: TGCGCCAGCAGCTTGGGTCGCACAGATACGCAGTATATT. It specifies CASSLGRTDTQYI.

In its sample, this clonotype was seen a few times. CDR3 sequence (DNA): TGCGCCAGCTTCCGGGACAGGGGGGACGAGCAGTACTTC. Translated: CASFRDRGDEQYF. This chain uses TRBV5-1 with TRBJ2-7; 11 bases agree with TRBD1. The V segment lost 7 bases and the J segment 5 bases; nucleotides outside the gene matches: 5. Germline loops: CDR1 SGHRS, CDR2 YFSETQ. The length of the CDR3 is 13 residues.

The chain has TRBV5-1 and TRBJ2-3; D is unresolved. V lost 0 bases and J 0 bases, leaving 2 bases between the germline ends. This CDR3 contains 13 residues. The germline CDR1 and CDR2 sequences are SGHRS and YFSETQ. CDR3 protein: CASSLDSTDTQYF. The DNA for the CDR3 is TGCGCCAGCAGCTTGGACAGCACAGATACGCAGTATTTT. The full variable domain, with the rest looked up from reference TRBV5-1 and TRBJ2-3, is KAGVTQTPRYLIKTRGQQVTLSCSPISGHRSVSWYQQTPGQGLQFLFEYFSETQRNKGNFPGRFSGRQFSNSRSEMNVSTLELGDSALYLCASSLDSTDTQYFGPGTRLTVL.

This clonotype is labeled as medium-sized. The rearrangement joins TRBV29-1 to TRBJ2-3; 14 bases align to TRBD2. With V trimmed by 7 bases and J by 0 bases, 12 bases remained unmatched. This CDR3 has 18 amino acids. Germline V lookup: CDR1 SQVTM, CDR2 ANQGSEA. DNA for the CDR3: TGCAGCGCCGCGAGGACTAGCGGGAGGTCACGAAGCACAGATACGCAGTATTTT. Its translation: CSAARTSGRSRSTDTQYF.

Ten or more counts support this clonotype. The DNA is left out, because the CDR3 cannot be placed on it with certainty; the CDR3 is given as TCRdb lists it. The CDR3 is CASYEGQYFGQLQHF. The chain combines TRBV6-2 or TRBV6-3 with TRBJ1-5; the table gives TRBD1 as D, unverified against the DNA. Per germline, CDR1 MNHEY and CDR2 SVGEGT. A total of 15 residues make up the CDR3, ends included.

This clonotype has at least ten counts. The chain couples TRBV28 to TRBJ1-1; D is unclear. Germline CDR1 and CDR2: MDHEN and SYDVKM. V was pared by 0 bases and J by 1 base, with 18 bases between. The CDR3 length is 18 residues. The CDR3, as DNA: TGTGCCAGCAGTTTATGGTGGAGGAGTGGTGGGTCGAACACTGAAGCTTTCTTT. Its translation is CASSLWWRSGGSNTEAFF.

This clonotype is categorized as medium-sized (0.01 to 0.1%). The rearrangement links TRBV2 to TRBJ2-2; D gene ambiguous. The V end lost 6 bases, the J end lost 8 bases, and 4 bases lay between the germline ends. Germline V gene data show CDR1 as SNHLY and CDR2 as FYNNEI. There are 10 residues in the CDR3. The CDR3 is CASRLGELFF. DNA for the CDR3: TGTGCCAGCAGATTGGGGGAGCTGTTTTTT.

This clonotype was recorded many times. This chain connects TRBV5-6 to TRBJ1-2; weak D call: TRBD1 (5 bases). CDR1 and CDR2 (germline): SGHDT, YYEEEE. Trimming removed 0 bases at V and 2 bases at J, with 14 bases between. The CDR3 runs 16 residues. CDR3 DNA sequence: TGTGCCAGCAGCTTGGGGGCGGCAGGGTTAAACTATGGCTACACCTTC. Its translation is CASSLGAAGLNYGYTF.

This clonotype has a count of ten or more. The chain recombines TRBV5-1 with TRBJ1-6, with D maybe TRBD1 (5 bases). This CDR3 is 13 amino acids long. V lost 0 bases and J 9 bases, leaving 7 bases between the germline ends. CDR1 SGHRS and CDR2 YFSETQ come from the germline V gene. The CDR3 spells CASSLDQGSPLHF. The CDR3 DNA reads TGCGCCAGCAGCTTGGACCAGGGTTCACCCCTCCACTTT.

This clonotype was detected many times. V gene TRBV30 combines with J gene TRBJ2-7; D is unclear. Trimming removed 0 bases at V and 2 bases at J, with 2 bases between. The length of the CDR3 is 11 residues. Germline V gene sequence: CDR1 GTSNPN, CDR2 SVGIG (reference sequence). CDR3: CAWSVAYEQYF. The CDR3 nucleotides read TGTGCCTGGAGTGTGGCCTACGAGCAGTACTTC.

This clonotype was observed many times. This rearrangement joins TRBV20-1 to TRBJ1-2, with 7 bases identical to TRBD1. With V trimmed by 0 bases and J by 2 bases, 6 bases remained unmatched. There are 15 residues in the CDR3. Per the germline V gene, CDR1 is DFQATT and CDR2 is SNEGSKA (reference sequence). The CDR3 spells CSARDPGQQNYGYTF. In DNA form, the CDR3 reads TGCAGTGCTAGAGATCCGGGACAGCAGAACTATGGCTACACCTTC.

The table lists this clonotype with a count of one. The chain is built from TRBV27 and TRBJ2-3; D might be TRBD1 or TRBD2, each matching 5 bases. The germline CDR1 and CDR2 sequences are MNHEY and SMNVEV (reference sequence). V lost 1 base and J lost 3, with 5 bases in between. The CDR3 extends over 13 amino acids. This CDR3 is CASSLWGTDTQYF. The CDR3 coding sequence is TGTGCCAGCAGTTTATGGGGGACAGATACGCAGTATTTT.

Many counts were recorded for this clonotype. The V gene is TRBV7-2, the J gene TRBJ2-1, with D hard to call. The CDR3 is made up of 12 amino acids. V was trimmed by 3 bases and J by 9 bases, leaving 9 bases between them. Germline CDR1 is SGHTA and CDR2 is FQGNSA. CDR3 region: CASSFSRAEQFF. The CDR3, as DNA: TGTGCCAGCAGCTTTTCTAGAGCTGAGCAGTTCTTC.

The sample holds a few counts of this clonotype. CDR3 sequence reads: CASSQVRTAQETQYF. CDR3 nucleotides: TGCGCCAGCAGCCAAGTCAGGACAGCCCAAGAGACCCAGTACTTC. The chain employs TRBV4-1 and TRBJ2-5; TRBD1 might be the D (6 bases). Germline CDR1 is MGHRA and CDR2 is YSYEKL. The length of the CDR3 is 15 residues. V was shortened by 1 base and J by 1 base, with 10 bases between the two germline ends.

This clonotype was counted many times. The rearrangement joins TRBV29-1 to TRBJ2-3; 7 nucleotides match TRBD1. CDR1 and CDR2 from the germline V gene are SQVTM and ANQGSEA. The CDR3 sequence is 15 residues long. J lost 0 bases, V lost 4 bases, and 7 bases had no gene match. This chain's CDR3 is CSVVATGPSTDTQYF. The CDR3 coding sequence is TGCAGCGTTGTGGCGACAGGGCCCAGCACAGATACGCAGTATTTT.

V is TRBV12-5 and J is TRBJ1-1; D uncertain. Germline CDR1 and CDR2: LGHNT and FRNRAP. Trimming removed 1 base at V and 4 bases at J, with 7 bases between. The CDR3 consists of 13 residues. The CDR3 nucleotides read TGTGCTAGTGGTTTGGGGGAGGCCACTGAAGCTTTCTTT. This sequence encodes CASGLGEATEAFF.

This clonotype was detected many times. The CDR3 here is CASSLDRVGQETQYF. The CDR3 DNA is TGTGCCAGCAGTTTAGACAGGGTCGGACAAGAGACCCAGTACTTC. The chain recombines TRBV12-3 or TRBV12-4 with TRBJ2-5, with D possibly TRBD1 on 6 matching bases. Between the trimmed V and J ends, which lost 1 base and 2 bases, there was a span of 11 bases. The CDR3 sequence is 15 residues long.